The 4 T cell receptor beta chains below come from one sample, sequenced in a study of blood T cell repertoires in COVID-19. Measured with immunoSEQ multiplex PCR; TCRdb has only the in-frame clones, and not every one. The profile shows over 110,000 clones, 70% to 90% of them singletons. Sequences were obtained from peripheral blood. The receptors were gathered from a human donor in a cohort sampled during active COVID-19.

The V call is TRBV7-2, the J call TRBJ2-3; 7 bases are a match to TRBD2. The CDR3 has 14 amino acids. V was pared by 3 bases and J by 6 bases, with 6 bases of the junction left unmatched. CDR1 and CDR2 from the germline V gene are SGHTA and FQGNSA. The CDR3 sequence: CASSFSAGSDTQYF. The CDR3 nucleotides are TGTGCCAGCAGCTTTTCAGCGGGGTCGGATACGCAGTATTTT.

The V call is TRBV7-9, the J call TRBJ2-3; possible D gene TRBD1, 5 bases. This CDR3 spans 17 amino acids. Germline CDR1 reads SEHNR; CDR2 reads FQNEAQ (reference sequence). The V gene lost 1 base and the J gene lost 0 bases, with 14 bases spanning the gap. The CDR3 sequence: CASSLGETDTSTDTQYF. The CDR3 region has the DNA TGTGCCAGCAGCTTAGGTGAGACAGATACTAGCACAGATACGCAGTATTTT.

The chain has TRBV15 and TRBJ1-5; possible D gene TRBD1, 5 bases. In germline, CDR1 is LNHNV, CDR2 YYDKDF (reference sequence). This CDR3 spans 17 amino acids. Trimming removed 4 bases at V and 4 bases at J, with 20 bases between. This CDR3 is CATSMARESGFNQPQHF. DNA for the CDR3: TGTGCCACCAGCATGGCCAGGGAATCAGGTTTTAATCAGCCCCAGCATTTT.

The chain uses TRBV18 and TRBJ1-5; D gene unclear. The ends were cut back, 2 bases at V and 4 bases at J, with 12 bases in the middle. The CDR3 sequence is 15 residues long. Germline loops: CDR1 KGHSH, CDR2 LQKENI. The DNA for the CDR3 is TGTGCCAGCTCACCAATCGGAGGGTCTAATCAGCCCCAGCATTTT. Translating gives CASSPIGGSNQPQHF.